The 4 T cell receptor beta chains in this list originate from one sample, sequenced in a study of blood T cell repertoires in COVID-19. Here immunoSEQ multiplex PCR was the method, and the copy in TCRdb shows in-frame clones only, minus some. Of roughly 100,000 clones listed, roughly 76% are singletons. The sample was peripheral blood. The receptor set was obtained from a woman aged 80 or older with active or convalescent COVID-19.

The chain joins TRBV11-3 to TRBJ2-7; the D is unclear. This CDR3 is built from 14 residues. CDR1 is SGHNT and CDR2 is YENEEA in the germline V gene. V was cut by 0 bases and J by 2 bases, with 8 bases left in between. As DNA, the CDR3 is TGTGCCAGCAGCTTAGACCCCTCAGCCTACGAGCAGTACTTC. Protein product: CASSLDPSAYEQYF.

The genes are TRBV19 and TRBJ1-5; D is unclear. The CDR3 length is 14 residues. Germline V gene lookup returns CDR1 LNHDA and CDR2 SQIVND (reference sequence). V was pared by 2 bases and J by 4 bases, with 9 bases between. The CDR3 DNA sequence: TGTGCCAGTAGTATAACGGCGGGGAATCAGCCCCAGCATTTT. Translated: CASSITAGNQPQHF.

The chain combines TRBV19 with TRBJ1-5, with a tentative D call TRBD1 (5 bases). V lost 4 bases and J 2 bases, leaving 18 bases between the germline ends. The CDR3 has 17 residues. In germline, CDR1 is LNHDA, CDR2 SQIVND (reference sequence). CDR3 amino acids: CASSRFGGVEGNQPQHF. The CDR3 bases are TGTGCCAGTAGTAGGTTCGGGGGAGTGGAGGGCAATCAGCCCCAGCATTTT.

The chain joins TRBV25-1 to TRBJ2-1; D is uncertain. Germline V CDR1 and CDR2: MGHDK, SYGVNS. The CDR3 is made up of 15 amino acids. Trimming took off 4 bases at V and 0 bases at J, with 10 bases between the two ends. The CDR3 sequence: CASSVLLSSYNEQFF. The CDR3 DNA follows: TGTGCCAGCAGTGTGCTCCTAAGCTCCTACAATGAGCAGTTCTTC.